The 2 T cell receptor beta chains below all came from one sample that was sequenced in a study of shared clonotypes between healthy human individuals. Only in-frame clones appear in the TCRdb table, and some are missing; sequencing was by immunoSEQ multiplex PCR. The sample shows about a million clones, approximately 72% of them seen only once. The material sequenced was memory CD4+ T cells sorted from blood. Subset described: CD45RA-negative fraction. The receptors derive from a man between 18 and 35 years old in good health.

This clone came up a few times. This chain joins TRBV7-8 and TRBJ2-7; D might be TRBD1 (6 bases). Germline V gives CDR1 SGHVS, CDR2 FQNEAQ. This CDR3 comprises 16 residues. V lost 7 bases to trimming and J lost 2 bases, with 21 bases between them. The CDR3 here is CASTHLGRDKTYEQYF. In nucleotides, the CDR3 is TGTGCCAGCACCCACCTAGGCCGGGACAAGACCTACGAGCAGTACTTC.

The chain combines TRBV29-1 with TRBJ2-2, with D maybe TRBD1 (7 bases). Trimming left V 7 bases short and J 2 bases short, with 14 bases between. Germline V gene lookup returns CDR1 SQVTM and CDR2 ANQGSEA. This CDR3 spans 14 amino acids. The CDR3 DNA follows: TGCAGCGCTGGCGGGACAGTAAACACCGGGGAGCTGTTTTTT. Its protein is CSAGGTVNTGELFF.